These 3 T cell receptor beta chains came from one sample sequenced in a study of shared clonotypes between healthy human individuals. Sequencing was performed with immunoSEQ multiplex PCR; in TCRdb, only in-frame clones are kept and a portion is missing. This table holds fewer than 3 million clones, 85% to 95% found once. Sequenced sample: naive CD4+ T cells from PBMCs. Subset described: CD45RA+ positively selected. The receptors originated from a man in his late teens or twenties in good health. Some clones in this sample may be carry-over from other donors' samples.

This clone was observed a handful of times. The rearrangement uses TRBV27 and TRBJ1-1; D possibly corresponds to TRBD1 (5 bases). CDR3 size: 12 residues. V lost 5 bases and J lost 11, with 15 bases in between. From germline, CDR1 is MNHEY and CDR2 SMNVEV (reference sequence). The CDR3: CASSPLGQPAFF. In DNA, the CDR3 is TGTGCCAGCAGTCCCCTGGGGCAGCCGGCTTTCTTT.

This clone was picked up one time. The chain couples TRBV11-2 to TRBJ2-3; D is unclear. V lost 3 bases to trimming and J lost 5 bases, with 15 bases between them. Germline-derived CDR1 and CDR2 are SGHAT and FQNNGV. The CDR3 covers 15 residues. CDR3 coding DNA: TGTGCCAGCAGCTTCTTGGCTAGTGAGATAGATACGCAGTATTTT. Residues: CASSFLASEIDTQYF. Filled out from reference TRBV11-2 and TRBJ2-3, the complete variable domain reads EAGVAQSPRYKIIEKRQSVAFWCNPISGHATLYWYQQILGQGPKLLIQFQNNGVVDDSQLPKDRFSAERLKGVDSTLKIQPAKLEDSAVYLCASSFLASEIDTQYFGPGTRLTVL.

The CDR3 region is CASSVIPLAGTEQYF. The CDR3 coding sequence is TGTGCCAGCAGCGTAATCCCCCTAGCGGGGACCGAGCAGTACTTC. V usage is TRBV9 and J usage is TRBJ2-7, with 9 bases lining up with TRBD2. The CDR3 runs to 15 residues. CDR1 is SGDLS and CDR2 is YYNGEE in the germline V gene. J was trimmed by 6 bases and V by 1 base; bases with no gene match: 8.